This T cell receptor (beta chain) came from a study of blood T cell repertoires in COVID-19 (dated by TCRdb to 2020 to 2022). About the study as a whole: Samples covering the acute and convalescent phases of COVID-19 were provided by collaborators in the United States, Italy and Spain. The material from the prospective study consisted of cDNA or gDNA derived from T cells, B-cell-depleted T cells, or PBMCs. Deeply sampled blood TCRbeta repertoires from subjects exposed to, actively infected with, or recovered from COVID-19 were included in the dataset. The repertoires were released in a freely available public database meant as a resource for research on the immune response to SARS-CoV-2. Samples came from the ongoing ImmuneRACE study (first 160 participants) plus 1,254 subjects from 6 global collaborators. The sample metadata nearly always contained a de-identified subject ID, COVID-19 status, age in years and sex. Where available, HLA class I and class II types were taken from metadata supplied by the sample provider and were not determined by assay-based typing.

TCRbeta CDR3 regions were amplified from genomic DNA using the immunoSEQ Assay, a bias-controlled multiplex PCR. The original pipeline was this. The number of nucleated cells in each sample was estimated by amplification of reference gene primers within the assay. To quantify the absolute abundance of each unique TCRbeta CDR3 rearrangement, sequence reads were collapsed and filtered. For each sample, productive Simpson clonality was calculated as the square root of Simpson's diversity index over productive rearrangements. What TCRdb holds here is the immuneACCESS table cut down to in-frame rearrangements. Part of the clones is not present; checked against another copy, under half of the missing clones reflect an unresolved V gene, and the others are unexplained. V and J calls and clone size are copied from that table; D and trimming were computed from the DNA. The table for this sample lists 210,000 or so clones; more than 75% of them were counted only once. Around 12% of the sample belongs to the ten largest clones.

Sequences LGHNA (CDR1) and YNFKEQ (CDR2) are obtained from the germline V gene. From its cysteine to its phenylalanine, the CDR3 spans 18 amino acids. The sequence is cut down to CDR3 DNA, 54 bases in frame from base 1. Germline trimming: 1 base from V, 2 bases from J; junction bases outside gene matches: 11. Regarding this clone: Its antigen remains undetermined. Within one base of it there is no much larger clone, and no base qualities were kept.

Collaborating institutions collected whole blood in K2EDTA tubes following their own protocols. For TCRbeta analysis, collaborators shipped samples as frozen whole blood, isolated PBMCs, or DNA extracted from either of those sample types. Results and caveats for the whole study, not just this receptor: The quantity of clinical and demographic metadata differed by source and by participant and was supplied without curation.

This TCR was sampled from a woman between 35 and 50 years old with acute or convalescent COVID-19. The V and J segments used are TRBV4-2 and TRBJ2-3, with 8 bases aligning to TRBD1. Material: peripheral blood. CDR3 region: CASSQGIGTGGSTDTQYF. The DNA sequence is TGTGCCAGCAGCCAAGGAATCGGAACAGGGGGTTCCACAGATACGCAGTATTTT.